This is a list of T cell receptor beta chains from one sample in a study of control samples from healthy donors and cancer patients. Some clones are missing from TCRdb's copy, which holds only in-frame ones; the method was immunoSEQ multiplex PCR. The sample records 150,000 to 200,000 clones, 91% being singletons. Sequenced material: blood. The receptors stem from a woman aged 25 to 39 in good health. CDR3s include the opening cysteine and the closing phenylalanine or tryptophan. Size is stated for part of the rows, as once, few or many counts, or as a class when the clone is expanded.

j_call,clone_size,v_call,cdr3_aa
TRBJ2-2,NA,TRBV7-9,CASSWIAGVNTGELFF
TRBJ1-5,NA,TRBV19,CASGDRAYQPQHF
TRBJ2-7,NA,TRBV27,CASSLSTGSYEQYF
TRBJ1-6,once,TRBV11-3,CASSPVAGTGSSPLHF
TRBJ1-1,few,TRBV5-5,CASSLTGVNTEAFF
TRBJ1-1,NA,TRBV19,CASSISGGMNTEAFF
TRBJ1-2,NA,TRBV6-2/TRBV6-3,CASSTGFGYTF
TRBJ1-2,NA,TRBV10-1,CANDRSNYGYTF
TRBJ2-3,NA,TRBV18,CASSPVSGLAGTTDTQYF
TRBJ2-7,NA,TRBV5-5,CASSRPGLAYEQYF
TRBJ2-1,NA,TRBV6-2/TRBV6-3,CASSYLAGEGNEQFF
TRBJ1-1,NA,TRBV10-1,CATRIRGEAFF
TRBJ2-1,NA,TRBV6-5,CASTRTGYNEQFF
TRBJ1-5,few,TRBV6-6,CASSTRTGGLGQPQHF
TRBJ2-3,NA,TRBV19,CASSSGSTDTQYF